What follows is one T cell receptor (beta chain) and its context. These data come from a study of blood T cell repertoires in COVID-19. Background on the study: There were acute and convalescent COVID-19 samples, and they came from the United States, Italy and Spain. Sources were T cells, B-cell-depleted T cells, or PBMCs; the material itself was cDNA or gDNA.

The CDR3 is 16 amino acids. The V end lost 2 bases, the J end lost 1 base, and 14 bases lay between the germline ends. CDR1 is SGHTA and CDR2 is FQGTGA in the germline V gene. Repertoires were generated with immunoSEQ multiplex PCR, while TCRdb's copy carries only in-frame clones and drops some. The sample consists of roughly 150,000 clones, approximately 82% of them appearing once. The sample consisted of peripheral blood. The chain links TRBV7-3 to TRBJ2-5; TRBD2 is a possible D gene (5 bases). The receptor comes from an elderly woman with active or convalescent COVID-19. CDR3 DNA: TGTGCCAGCAGCTTATGGGCCGGAGGTCCCCAAGAGACCCAGTACTTC. The encoded protein is CASSLWAGGPQETQYF.